These 20 T cell receptor beta chains originate from one sample sequenced in a study of shared T cell receptors in the human thymus. Profiled with immunoSEQ multiplex PCR; TCRdb holds only in-frame clones, not every one. The repertoire holds roughly 410,000 clones, with over 90% as singletons. Sequenced sample: thymocytes. Receptors were obtained from a human donor.

The rearrangement joins TRBV28 to TRBJ2-7, with TRBD1 identical over 7 bases. This CDR3 is built from 15 residues. The J segment lost 3 bases and the V segment lost 6 bases, leaving 11 bases of the junction unmatched. Germline CDR1 reads MDHEN; CDR2 reads SYDVKM. CDR3 residues: CASRHQTGSGYEQYF. Here the CDR3 DNA reads TGTGCCAGCAGGCACCAGACAGGGTCTGGCTACGAGCAGTACTTC.

This rearrangement joins TRBV5-1 to TRBJ2-2, with D unresolved. Germline V gene sequence: CDR1 SGHRS, CDR2 YFSETQ. Deletions cut 0 bases from V and 4 bases from J, with 10 bases between. The CDR3 is 15 amino acids. The DNA of the CDR3 is TGCGCCAGCAGCTTGGCAAGGCGGAGCACCGGGGAGCTGTTTTTT. It is translated as CASSLARRSTGELFF.

This clone appeared once. V is TRBV27 and J is TRBJ2-3, with D tentatively TRBD1 or TRBD2 (5 bases each). The CDR3 totals 17 residues. Germline CDR1 and CDR2: MNHEY and SMNVEV (reference sequence). V was clipped by 6 bases and J by 0 bases, with 19 bases between them. The CDR3 reads CASSPRLGESSTDTQYF. The DNA for the CDR3 is TGTGCCAGCAGCCCCCGTTTGGGGGAGTCGAGCACAGATACGCAGTATTTT.

V and J are TRBV7-8 and TRBJ2-2; D may be TRBD1 (5 bases). Germline CDR1 reads SGHVS; CDR2 reads FQNEAQ. The ends were cut back, 3 bases at V and 0 bases at J, with 17 bases in the middle. CDR3 size: 18 residues. CDR3 residues: CASSLDWETGPNTGELFF. The CDR3, as DNA: TGTGCCAGCAGCTTGGATTGGGAAACAGGTCCGAACACCGGGGAGCTGTTTTTT.

The chain has TRBV7-8 and TRBJ2-5; the D call may be TRBD1 or TRBD2 (6 bases each). V was pared by 3 bases and J by 4 bases, with 12 bases between. Looked up from germline, CDR1 is SGHVS and CDR2 is FQNEAQ. The length of the CDR3 is 14 residues. CDR3 sequence reads: CASSFGGQRETQYF. For the CDR3, the DNA is TGTGCCAGCAGCTTTGGGGGGCAGAGAGAGACCCAGTACTTC.

The V gene is TRBV10-3, the J gene TRBJ2-1, with TRBD1 identical over 7 bases. CDR1 is ENHRY and CDR2 is SYGVKD in the germline V gene. There are 16 residues in the CDR3. After removal of 3 bases from V and 6 bases from J, the junction contained 11 bases not matched to a gene. In DNA, the CDR3 is TGTGCCATCAGTGAAAGGGGGCAGAACAGCGTCAATGAGCAGTTCTTC. Protein sequence: CAISERGQNSVNEQFF.

The chain joins TRBV4-2 to TRBJ2-5; 7 bases fit TRBD2. CDR1 LGHNA and CDR2 YNFKEQ come from the germline V gene. This CDR3 comprises 17 residues. With 0 bases clipped from V and 3 bases from J, the junction kept 10 bases outside the gene matches. As DNA, the CDR3 is TGTGCCAGCAGCCAAGATTGGCCTAGCGGTGGGAAAGAGACCCAGTACTTC. Its translation is CASSQDWPSGGKETQYF.

The rearrangement joins TRBV2 to TRBJ2-1; 7 bases match TRBD1. Germline V CDR1 and CDR2: SNHLY, FYNNEI. V dropped 9 bases and J dropped 7; count of bases not matched to a gene: 9. This CDR3 is built from 13 residues. CDR3 sequence (DNA): TGTGCCAGGGGACAGATGGGAACGAATGAGCAGTTCTTC. The encoded protein is CARGQMGTNEQFF.

The chain joins TRBV25-1 to TRBJ2-7; possibly TRBD2 for D (7 bases). CDR1 and CDR2 (germline): MGHDK, SYGVNS. The CDR3 has 15 amino acids. With 6 bases removed from V and 4 bases from J, the gap between germline ends came to 19 bases. The CDR3 DNA reads TGTGCCAGCAGCCCCGACAGGCGGGGGTATTACGAGCAGTACTTC. Translating it yields CASSPDRRGYYEQYF.

This clone was detected only once. This chain uses TRBV27 with TRBJ2-2; 8 bases align to TRBD2. CDR1 MNHEY and CDR2 SMNVEV come from the germline V gene (reference sequence). The ends lost 6 bases at V and 7 bases at J; junction bases unmatched: 10. The CDR3 is 15 amino acids. CDR3 in DNA: TGTGCCAGCAGACCTTTAGCGGGAATTGACGGGGAGCTGTTTTTT. Translated, it gives CASRPLAGIDGELFF.

The chain carries TRBV10-3 and TRBJ2-1; 11 bases align to TRBD1. Germline CDR1 ENHRY, CDR2 SYGVKD. With 7 bases clipped from V and 8 bases from J, the junction kept 4 bases outside the gene matches. The CDR3 extends over 13 amino acids. The CDR3 region is CAIMGQGVYEQFF. DNA for the CDR3: TGTGCCATCATGGGACAGGGGGTCTATGAGCAGTTCTTC.

The CDR3 loop is CASSQVEVAGGPNEQYF. In DNA, the CDR3 is TGTGCCAGCAGCCAAGTGGAGGTAGCGGGAGGTCCCAACGAGCAGTACTTC. This chain uses TRBV14 with TRBJ2-7; 10 nucleotides line up with TRBD2. The germline V gene has CDR1 SGHDN and CDR2 FVKESK. The CDR3 is made up of 17 amino acids. The V and J ends lost 1 base and 5 bases, in that order; junction bases with no gene match: 11.

The chain carries TRBV7-9 and TRBJ1-4; D is unclear. Trimming stripped 7 bases from V and 8 bases from J, with 20 bases between. CDR3 length equals 15 residues. CDR1 and CDR2 (germline): SEHNR, FQNEAQ (reference sequence). The CDR3 sequence: CASTPDILRGEKLFF. For the CDR3, the DNA is TGTGCCAGCACCCCCGACATCTTACGAGGCGAAAAACTGTTTTTT.

The chain combines TRBV30 with TRBJ1-1, with TRBD1 as a possible D gene (5 bases). This CDR3 contains 13 residues. Trimming removed 8 bases from V and 2 bases from J, with 15 bases in between. Germline V gene sequence: CDR1 GTSNPN, CDR2 SVGIG (reference sequence). CDR3: CALTGELNTEAFF. The CDR3 DNA reads TGTGCCCTTACAGGAGAATTAAACACTGAAGCTTTCTTT. The whole variable domain, filled in from reference TRBV30 and TRBJ1-1, reads SQTIHQWPATLVQPVGSPLSLECTVEGTSNPNLYWYRQAAGRGLQLLFYSVGIGQISSEVPQNLSASRPQDRQFILSSKKLLLSDSGFYLCALTGELNTEAFFGQGTRLTVV.

The chain uses TRBV29-1 and TRBJ2-3, with D tentatively TRBD1 or TRBD2 (5 bases each). The CDR3 contains 14 residues. The germline V gene has CDR1 SQVTM and CDR2 ANQGSEA. Trimming took off 4 bases at V and 4 bases at J, with 15 bases between the two ends. The CDR3 region has the DNA TGCAGCGTTGTAATCTCTGAGGGGCCAGATACGCAGTATTTT. Residues: CSVVISEGPDTQYF.

The chain carries TRBV5-1 and TRBJ1-2; D call uncertain. Germline assignment: CDR1 SGHRS and CDR2 YFSETQ. CDR3 length: 12 amino acids. V gave up 4 bases and J gave up 8 bases, with 12 bases separating them. CDR3 sequence (DNA): TGCGCCAGCAGCCCCGGACCTAGGGGCTACACCTTC. This encodes CASSPGPRGYTF.

The V and J genes are TRBV5-6 and TRBJ1-2; D is ambiguous. The CDR3 has 17 amino acids. V was cut by 0 bases and J by 0 bases, with 15 bases left in between. In germline, CDR1 is SGHDT, CDR2 YYEEEE. The CDR3 here is CASSLDGEAVPNYGYTF. The DNA of the CDR3 is TGTGCCAGCAGCTTGGATGGCGAGGCAGTCCCTAACTATGGCTACACCTTC.

The sample holds one count of this clone. Here the CDR3 reads CASRKKGLLPYEQYF. CDR3 DNA sequence: TGTGCCAGCAGGAAAAAGGGACTACTACCCTACGAGCAGTACTTC. The V gene is TRBV28, the J gene TRBJ2-7; 7 nucleotides line up with TRBD2. Germline-derived CDR1 and CDR2 are MDHEN and SYDVKM. This CDR3 has 15 amino acids. Germline trimming cut 6 bases from V and 2 bases from J; bases unmatched to any gene: 10.

This chain links TRBV10-3 with TRBJ2-7; 10 bases line up with TRBD1. V trimming: 8 bases; J trimming: 4 bases; junction bases outside the gene matches: 20. The CDR3 totals 18 residues. Germline loops: CDR1 ENHRY, CDR2 SYGVKD. In DNA, the CDR3 is TGTGCCATCCGCGATCGGGACAGGGGTCACCCGTTAAAATACGAGCAGTACTTC. This sequence encodes CAIRDRDRGHPLKYEQYF.

This chain uses TRBV5-6 with TRBJ1-2, with a weak D call TRBD1 (6 bases). The CDR3 runs to 13 residues. Germline V gene lookup returns CDR1 SGHDT and CDR2 YYEEEE. V dropped 5 bases and J dropped 3 bases, with 11 bases sitting between them. The CDR3 region is CASSPGHDYGYTF. In DNA, the CDR3 is TGTGCCAGCAGTCCGGGACATGACTATGGCTACACCTTC.